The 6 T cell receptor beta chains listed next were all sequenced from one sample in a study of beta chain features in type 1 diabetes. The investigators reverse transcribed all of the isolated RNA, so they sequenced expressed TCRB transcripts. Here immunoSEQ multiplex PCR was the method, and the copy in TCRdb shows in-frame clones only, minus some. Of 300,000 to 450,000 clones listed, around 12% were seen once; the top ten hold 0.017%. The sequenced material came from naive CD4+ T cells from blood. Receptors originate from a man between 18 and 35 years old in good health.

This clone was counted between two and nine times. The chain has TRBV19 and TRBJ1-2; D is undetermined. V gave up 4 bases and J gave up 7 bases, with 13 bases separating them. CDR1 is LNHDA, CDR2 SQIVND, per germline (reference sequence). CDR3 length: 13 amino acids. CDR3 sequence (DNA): TGTGCCAGTAGTACCTTCGTCTCTCGTGGCTACACCTTC. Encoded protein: CASSTFVSRGYTF.

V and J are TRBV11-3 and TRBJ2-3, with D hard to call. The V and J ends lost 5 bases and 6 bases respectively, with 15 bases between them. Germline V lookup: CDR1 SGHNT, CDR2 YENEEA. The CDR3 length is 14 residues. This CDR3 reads CASSPRGWADTQYF. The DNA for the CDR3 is TGTGCCAGCAGCCCACGTGGGTGGGCCGATACGCAGTATTTT.

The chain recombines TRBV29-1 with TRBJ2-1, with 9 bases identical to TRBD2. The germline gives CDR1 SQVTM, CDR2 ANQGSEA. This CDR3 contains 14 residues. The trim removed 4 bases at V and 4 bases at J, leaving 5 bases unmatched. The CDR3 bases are TGCAGCGTTGCCGTAGCGGGAGTATACAATGAGCAGTTCTTC. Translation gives CSVAVAGVYNEQFF.

The CDR3 region is CASSQSGVTEAFF. CDR3 nucleotide sequence: TGTGCCAGCTCACAGTCAGGGGTCACTGAAGCTTTCTTT. The V gene is TRBV18, the J gene TRBJ1-1, with a weak D call TRBD1 (6 bases). The V end was cut by 4 bases, the J end by 4 bases, with 10 bases between. This CDR3 is built from 13 residues. Germline V gene lookup returns CDR1 KGHSH and CDR2 LQKENI.

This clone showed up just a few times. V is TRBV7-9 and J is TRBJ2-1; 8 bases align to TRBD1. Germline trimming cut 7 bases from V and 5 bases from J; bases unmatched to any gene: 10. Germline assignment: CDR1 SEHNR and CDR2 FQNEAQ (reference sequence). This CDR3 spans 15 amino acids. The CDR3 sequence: CASIPYLRGHNEQFF. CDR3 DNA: TGTGCCAGCATACCTTACCTCAGGGGGCACAATGAGCAGTTCTTC.

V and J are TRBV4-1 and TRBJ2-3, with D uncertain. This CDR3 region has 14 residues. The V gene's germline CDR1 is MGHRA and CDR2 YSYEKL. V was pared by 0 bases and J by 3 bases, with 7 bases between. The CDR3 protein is CASSQDRSTDTQYF. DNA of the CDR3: TGCGCCAGCAGCCAAGATCGTAGTACAGATACGCAGTATTTT.